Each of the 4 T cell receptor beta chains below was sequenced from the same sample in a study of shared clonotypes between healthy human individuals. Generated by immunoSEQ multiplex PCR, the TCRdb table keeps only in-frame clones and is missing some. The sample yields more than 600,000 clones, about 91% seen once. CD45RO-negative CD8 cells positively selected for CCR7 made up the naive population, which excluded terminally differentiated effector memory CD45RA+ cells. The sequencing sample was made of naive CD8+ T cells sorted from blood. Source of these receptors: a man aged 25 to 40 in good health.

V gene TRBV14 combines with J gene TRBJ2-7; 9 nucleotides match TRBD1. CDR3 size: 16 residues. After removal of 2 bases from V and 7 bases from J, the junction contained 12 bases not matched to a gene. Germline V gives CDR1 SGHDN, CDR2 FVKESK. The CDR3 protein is CASSQSPGQGLGEQYF. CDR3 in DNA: TGTGCCAGCAGCCAAAGTCCGGGACAGGGCCTGGGGGAGCAGTACTTC.

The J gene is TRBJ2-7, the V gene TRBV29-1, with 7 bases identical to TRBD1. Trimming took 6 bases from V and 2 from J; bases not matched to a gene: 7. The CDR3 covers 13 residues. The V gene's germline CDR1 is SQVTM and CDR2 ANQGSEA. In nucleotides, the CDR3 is TGCAGCGTCACCGGGACAGTCCCCTACGAGCAGTACTTC. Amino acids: CSVTGTVPYEQYF.

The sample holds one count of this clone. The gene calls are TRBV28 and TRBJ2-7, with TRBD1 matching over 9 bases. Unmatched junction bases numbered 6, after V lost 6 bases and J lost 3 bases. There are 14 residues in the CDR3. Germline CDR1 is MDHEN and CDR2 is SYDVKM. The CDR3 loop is CASSSGQGHYEQYF. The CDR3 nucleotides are TGTGCCAGCAGCTCGGGACAGGGACACTACGAGCAGTACTTC.

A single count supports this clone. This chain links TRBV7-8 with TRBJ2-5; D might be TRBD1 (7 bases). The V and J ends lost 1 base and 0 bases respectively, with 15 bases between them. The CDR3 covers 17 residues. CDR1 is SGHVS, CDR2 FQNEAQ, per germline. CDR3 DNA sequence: TGTGCCAGCAGCTTAGTTCAGGGGGGTAGCGACCAAGAGACCCAGTACTTC. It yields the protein CASSLVQGGSDQETQYF.